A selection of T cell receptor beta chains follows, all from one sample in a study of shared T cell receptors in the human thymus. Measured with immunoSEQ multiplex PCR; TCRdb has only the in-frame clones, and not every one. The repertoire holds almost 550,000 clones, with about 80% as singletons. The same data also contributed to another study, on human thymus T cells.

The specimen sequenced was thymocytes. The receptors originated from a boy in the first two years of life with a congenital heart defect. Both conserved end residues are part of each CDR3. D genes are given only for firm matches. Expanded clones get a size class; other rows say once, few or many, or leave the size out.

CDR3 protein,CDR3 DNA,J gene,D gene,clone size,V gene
CAWRRVDCYEQYF,TGTGCCTGGAGGAGGGTTGACTGCTACGAGCAGTACTTC,TRBJ2-7,-,-,TRBV30
CASRLVNGQINEKLFF,TGTGCCAGCAGATTAGTCAATGGACAGATTAATGAAAAACTGTTTTTT,TRBJ1-4,-,-,TRBV11-2
CASSPRGGRGTF,TGTGCCAGCAGTCCGAGGGGGGGCCGGGGAACCTTC,TRBJ1-2,-,-,TRBV27
CASSIAPGLAGGPYEQYF,TGTGCCAGTAGTATCGCTCCCGGACTAGCGGGAGGACCCTACGAGCAGTACTTC,TRBJ2-7,TRBD2,few,TRBV19
CASSHRDTEAFF,TGTGCCAGCAGCCACCGGGACACTGAAGCTTTCTTT,TRBJ1-1,-,-,TRBV14
CASSEARDRVNEKLFF,TGTGCCAGCAGTGAAGCCCGGGACAGGGTAAATGAAAAACTGTTTTTT,TRBJ1-4,TRBD1,-,TRBV2
CAWSPHLRPGGSYNEQFF,TGTGCCTGGAGTCCCCACCTAAGGCCGGGGGGATCCTACAATGAGCAGTTCTTC,TRBJ2-1,TRBD2,-,TRBV30
CASSQTHLLDRGGTEQYF,TGCGCCAGCAGCCAAACCCACCTCTTGGACAGGGGAGGGACCGAGCAGTACTTC,TRBJ2-7,TRBD1,-,TRBV4-3
CSLDTSSGYNEQFF,TGCAGCCTTGATACCTCATCGGGCTACAATGAGCAGTTCTTC,TRBJ2-1,-,-,TRBV29-1
CASSLGAGGSYNEQFF,TGTGCCAGCAGTTTAGGGGCGGGGGGCTCCTACAATGAGCAGTTCTTC,TRBJ2-1,TRBD2,-,TRBV27
CASSERDRGLYEQYF,TGTGCCAGCAGTGAAAGGGACAGGGGGCTCTACGAGCAGTACTTC,TRBJ2-7,TRBD1,-,TRBV2
CASSRGNTEAFF,TGTGCCAGCAGTCGAGGGAACACTGAAGCTTTCTTT,TRBJ1-1,-,-,TRBV27
CASSPSRLAGCYEQYF,TGTGCCAGCAGCCCTTCTCGACTAGCGGGGTGCTACGAGCAGTACTTC,TRBJ2-7,TRBD2,-,TRBV7-2
CASSPPPERTQETQYF,TGTGCCAGCAGCCCACCCCCCGAGCGCACCCAAGAGACCCAGTACTTC,TRBJ2-5,-,-,TRBV7-2
CASSQRQNLINTEAFF,TGTGCCAGCAGTCAGCGACAGAACCTGATTAACACTGAAGCTTTCTTT,TRBJ1-1,-,once,TRBV28
CASSLWNSGGENEQYF,TGTGCCAGCAGCTTGTGGAATAGCGGGGGCGAGAACGAGCAGTACTTC,TRBJ2-7,TRBD2,few,TRBV5-6
CASSLRPGGRYEQYF,TGTGCCAGCAGCTTAAGGCCAGGGGGTCGCTACGAGCAGTACTTC,TRBJ2-7,TRBD1,-,TRBV5-6
CATSRDPRHNEQFF,TGTGCCACCAGCAGAGATCCGCGCCACAATGAGCAGTTCTTC,TRBJ2-1,-,-,TRBV15
CASRKRAGGPGGGELFF,TGTGCCAGCCGAAAGAGGGCGGGAGGGCCTGGAGGCGGGGAGCTGTTTTTT,TRBJ2-2,TRBD2,-,TRBV25-1
CASSYSTVRYGYTF,TGTGCCAGCAGTTACTCGACAGTTCGCTATGGCTACACCTTC,TRBJ1-2,-,few,TRBV6-6
CASSGTVLSYEQYF,TGTGCCAGCAGTGGGACAGTTCTCTCCTACGAGCAGTACTTC,TRBJ2-7,TRBD1,-,TRBV28
CASSTWGRQGQETQYF,TGTGCCAGCAGTACCTGGGGGAGACAGGGCCAAGAGACCCAGTACTTC,TRBJ2-5,TRBD1,-,TRBV2
CASSSSGEAPASDEQFF,TGTGCCAGCAGCTCCTCGGGGGAGGCGCCTGCTTCGGATGAGCAGTTCTTC,TRBJ2-1,-,-,TRBV5-4
CASPRDQPQHF,TGTGCCAGCCCCAGGGATCAGCCCCAGCATTTT,TRBJ1-5,-,-,TRBV27
CAIRGLAGSYEQYF,TGTGCCATCAGGGGACTAGCGGGATCCTACGAGCAGTACTTC,TRBJ2-7,TRBD2,-,TRBV10-3
CASSPQDRGVEQYF,TGTGCCAGCAGCCCACAAGACAGGGGAGTCGAGCAGTACTTC,TRBJ2-7,TRBD1,-,TRBV7-9
CASSYRGRSQPQHF,TGTGCCAGCAGTTACAGGGGGCGTAGTCAGCCCCAGCATTTT,TRBJ1-5,TRBD1,-,TRBV27
CAISESPGREQYF,TGTGCCATCAGTGAGTCACCGGGGAGGGAGCAGTACTTC,TRBJ2-7,-,-,TRBV10-3
CASSHTGTSGKNEQFF,TGCGCCAGCAGCCATACCGGGACTAGCGGGAAGAATGAGCAGTTCTTC,TRBJ2-1,TRBD2,-,TRBV4-1
CASSLAVTETYF,TGTGCCAGCAGCTTAGCGGTAACAGAAACCTACTTC,TRBJ2-5,-,once,TRBV7-9
CASSQGPGTGEGDTQYF,TGCGCCAGCAGCCAGGGGCCCGGGACAGGGGAAGGAGATACGCAGTATTTT,TRBJ2-3,TRBD1,-,TRBV4-3
CASSLDAANTGELFF,TGTGCCAGCAGCTTAGACGCAGCGAACACCGGGGAGCTGTTTTTT,TRBJ2-2,-,-,TRBV7-2
CALRQGRGGYTF,TGTGCGCTCCGACAGGGTCGAGGTGGCTACACCTTC,TRBJ1-2,TRBD1,-,TRBV7-2
CASSLCHTDYKPDTQYF,TGTGCCAGCTCACTCTGTCATACGGACTACAAACCAGATACGCAGTATTTT,TRBJ2-3,-,-,TRBV18
CASSFGDRAAYEQYF,TGTGCCAGCAGTTTCGGCGACAGGGCCGCCTACGAGCAGTACTTC,TRBJ2-7,TRBD1,once,TRBV27
CASSGQGPCEQYF,TGTGCCAGCAGCGGACAGGGCCCGTGTGAGCAGTACTTC,TRBJ2-7,TRBD1,-,TRBV7-9
CASRHHRSGANVLTF,TGCGCCAGCAGGCACCACAGGTCTGGGGCCAACGTCCTGACTTTC,TRBJ2-6,-,-,TRBV23-1
CASSLAAASGRAYEQYF,TGTGCCAGCAGCTTGGCCGCTGCTAGCGGAAGAGCCTACGAGCAGTACTTC,TRBJ2-7,TRBD2,-,TRBV5-4
CASSEGPPSGGHRPKNIQYF,TGTGCCAGCAGTGAAGGTCCCCCATCGGGAGGACACAGGCCCAAAAACATTCAGTACTTC,TRBJ2-4,TRBD2,-,TRBV6-1
CASSPGQGAPLYEQYF,TGTGCCAGCAGCCCGGGACAGGGGGCGCCTCTCTACGAGCAGTACTTC,TRBJ2-7,TRBD1,few,TRBV5-4
CASSKEEGLAGGGNEQFF,TGTGCCAGCAGCAAAGAGGAGGGACTAGCGGGAGGAGGCAATGAGCAGTTCTTC,TRBJ2-1,-,-,TRBV21-1
CASSDLSRQGGSYEQYF,TGTGCCAGCAGTGATTTATCTCGACAGGGGGGCTCCTACGAGCAGTACTTC,TRBJ2-7,TRBD1,-,TRBV27
CASSPRDRARNEQFF,TGTGCCAGCAGCCCCCGGGACAGGGCCCGGAATGAGCAGTTCTTC,TRBJ2-1,TRBD1,-,TRBV6-5
CASSFGLERAGGPNTGELFF,TGTGCCAGCAGTTTCGGCCTAGAACGAGCGGGAGGCCCGAACACCGGGGAGCTGTTTTTT,TRBJ2-2,TRBD2,few,TRBV27
CAISEPGELFF,TGTGCCATCAGTGAGCCAGGGGAGCTGTTTTTT,TRBJ2-2,-,-,TRBV10-3
CASSQEGCSGNTIYF,TGCGCCAGCAGCCAAGAGGGCTGCTCTGGAAACACCATATATTTT,TRBJ1-3,-,-,TRBV4-3
CASSQAGSYEQYF,TGCGCCAGCAGCCAGGCGGGTTCCTACGAGCAGTACTTC,TRBJ2-7,-,-,TRBV4-3
CASSHYTDYAAGANVLTF,TGTGCCAGCAGCCATTATACGGACTATGCGGCTGGGGCCAACGTCCTGACTTTC,TRBJ2-6,-,-,TRBV28
CASSYDWGGHDEQFF,TGTGCCAGCAGTTACGATTGGGGGGGCCACGATGAGCAGTTCTTC,TRBJ2-1,-,-,TRBV6-5
CASNSGGCGNTIYF,TGTGCCAGTAACTCAGGGGGCTGTGGAAACACCATATATTTT,TRBJ1-3,TRBD1,-,TRBV27
CSVVGTPGPDNEKLFF,TGCAGCGTTGTTGGGACACCAGGGCCGGATAATGAAAAACTGTTTTTT,TRBJ1-4,-,-,TRBV29-1
CASSLWAIGGQPQHF,TGTGCCAGCAGTTTATGGGCCATAGGGGGTCAGCCCCAGCATTTT,TRBJ1-5,-,-,TRBV27
CASSLGGAGTEAFF,TGTGCCAGCAGCTTAGGGGGCGCAGGCACTGAAGCTTTCTTT,TRBJ1-1,-,-,TRBV13
CASSLGPGGLIYEQYF,TGCGCCAGCAGCTTGGGACCGGGAGGACTGATCTACGAGCAGTACTTC,TRBJ2-7,TRBD2,-,TRBV5-1
CASSLAAGETQYF,TGTGCCAGCAGTTTGGCGGCCGGGGAGACCCAGTACTTC,TRBJ2-5,-,once,TRBV6-5
CASRLGPDTQYF,TGTGCCAGCAGATTGGGGCCAGATACGCAGTATTTT,TRBJ2-3,-,-,TRBV27
CAWRGGGSHQPQHF,TGTGCCTGGAGGGGGGGAGGGAGCCATCAGCCCCAGCATTTT,TRBJ1-5,-,-,TRBV30
CASSSSPSGLNSNQPQHF,TGTGCCAGCAGTAGTTCTCCCTCGGGACTCAATAGCAATCAGCCCCAGCATTTT,TRBJ1-5,-,-,TRBV27